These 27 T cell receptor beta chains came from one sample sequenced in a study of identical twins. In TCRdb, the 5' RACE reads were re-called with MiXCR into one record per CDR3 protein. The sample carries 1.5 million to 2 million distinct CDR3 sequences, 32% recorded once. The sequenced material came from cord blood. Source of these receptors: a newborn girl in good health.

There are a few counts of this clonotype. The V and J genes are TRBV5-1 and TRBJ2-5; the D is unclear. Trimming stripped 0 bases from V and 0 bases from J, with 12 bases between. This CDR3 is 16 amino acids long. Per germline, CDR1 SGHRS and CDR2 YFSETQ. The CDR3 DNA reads TGCGCCAGCAGCTTGGGCAGCGTTTCGTACCAAGAGACCCAGTACTTC. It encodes CASSLGSVSYQETQYF.

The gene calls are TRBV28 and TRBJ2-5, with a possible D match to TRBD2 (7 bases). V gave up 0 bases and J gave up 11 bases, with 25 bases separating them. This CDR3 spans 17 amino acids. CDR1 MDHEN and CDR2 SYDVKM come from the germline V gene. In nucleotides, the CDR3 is TGTGCCAGCAGTTTATGGTGGCGGGAGAGGCGGGACAATGAGCAGTACTTC. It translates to CASSLWWRERRDNEQYF.

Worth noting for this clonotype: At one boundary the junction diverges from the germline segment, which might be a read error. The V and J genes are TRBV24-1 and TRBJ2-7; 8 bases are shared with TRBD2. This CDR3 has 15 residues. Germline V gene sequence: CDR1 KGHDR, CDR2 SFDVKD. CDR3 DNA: TGTGCCACCAGTGATTCCAGCGGGAGCTCCTGCGAGCAGTACTTC. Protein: CATSDSSGSSCEQYF.

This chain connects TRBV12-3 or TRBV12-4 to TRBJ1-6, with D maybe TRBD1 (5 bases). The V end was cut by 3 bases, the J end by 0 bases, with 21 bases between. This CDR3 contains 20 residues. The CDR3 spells CASSFTKQAGPSSYNSPLHF. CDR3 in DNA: TGTGCCAGCAGTTTTACGAAACAAGCAGGGCCTAGCTCCTATAATTCACCCCTCCACTTT.

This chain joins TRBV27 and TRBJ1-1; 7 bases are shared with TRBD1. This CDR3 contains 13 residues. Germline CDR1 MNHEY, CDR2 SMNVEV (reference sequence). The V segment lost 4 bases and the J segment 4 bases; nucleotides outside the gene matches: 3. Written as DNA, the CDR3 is TGTGCCAGCAGTTATGCAGGGGGCACTGAAGCTTTCTTT. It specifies CASSYAGGTEAFF.

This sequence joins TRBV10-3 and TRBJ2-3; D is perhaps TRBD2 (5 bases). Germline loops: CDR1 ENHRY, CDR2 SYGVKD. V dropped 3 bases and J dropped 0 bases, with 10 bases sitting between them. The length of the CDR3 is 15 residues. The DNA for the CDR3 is TGTGCCATCAGTGACGAGCGGACTAGCACAGATACGCAGTATTTT. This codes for CAISDERTSTDTQYF.

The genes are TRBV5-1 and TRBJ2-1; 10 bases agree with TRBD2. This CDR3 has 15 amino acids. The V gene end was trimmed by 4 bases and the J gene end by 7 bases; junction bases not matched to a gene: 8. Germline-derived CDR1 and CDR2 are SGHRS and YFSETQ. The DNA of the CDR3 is TGCGCCAGCAGCGGAGCTAGCGGGAGTATAAATGAGCAGTTCTTC. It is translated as CASSGASGSINEQFF.

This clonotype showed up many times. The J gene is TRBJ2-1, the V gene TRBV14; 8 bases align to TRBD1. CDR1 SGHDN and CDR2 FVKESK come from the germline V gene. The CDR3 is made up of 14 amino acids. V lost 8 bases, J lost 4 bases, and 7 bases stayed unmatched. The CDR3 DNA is TGTGCCAGCCGCCCAGGGGGCACATACAATGAGCAGTTCTTC. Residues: CASRPGGTYNEQFF.

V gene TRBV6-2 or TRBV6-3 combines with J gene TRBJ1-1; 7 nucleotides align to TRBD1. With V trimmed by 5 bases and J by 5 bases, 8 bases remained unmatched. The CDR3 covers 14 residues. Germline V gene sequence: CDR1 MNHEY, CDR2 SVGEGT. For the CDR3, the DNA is TGTGCCAGCAGTGAAGACAGGGTAGCAACTGAAGCTTTCTTT. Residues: CASSEDRVATEAFF.

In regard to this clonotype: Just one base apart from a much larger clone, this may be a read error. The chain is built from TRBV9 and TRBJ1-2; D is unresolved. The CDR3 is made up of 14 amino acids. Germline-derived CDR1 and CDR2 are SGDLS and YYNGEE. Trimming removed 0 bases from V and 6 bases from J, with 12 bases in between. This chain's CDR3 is CASSVANGNNGYTF. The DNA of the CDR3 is TGTGCCAGCAGCGTAGCTAACGGGAACAATGGCTACACCTTC.

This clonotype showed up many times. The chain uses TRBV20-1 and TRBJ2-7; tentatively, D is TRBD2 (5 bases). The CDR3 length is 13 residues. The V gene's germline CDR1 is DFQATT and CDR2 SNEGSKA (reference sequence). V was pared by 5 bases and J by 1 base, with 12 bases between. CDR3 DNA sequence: TGCAGTGCTGCCCTAGCCGTATCCTACGAGCAGTACTTC. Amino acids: CSAALAVSYEQYF.

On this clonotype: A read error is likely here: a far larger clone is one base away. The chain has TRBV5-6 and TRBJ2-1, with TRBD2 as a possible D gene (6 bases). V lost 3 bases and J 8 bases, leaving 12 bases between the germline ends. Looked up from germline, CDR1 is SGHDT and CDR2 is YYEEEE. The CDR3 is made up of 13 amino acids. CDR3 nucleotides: TGTGCCAGCAGCTCGGGACTTTACGATGAGCAGTTCTTC. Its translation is CASSSGLYDEQFF.

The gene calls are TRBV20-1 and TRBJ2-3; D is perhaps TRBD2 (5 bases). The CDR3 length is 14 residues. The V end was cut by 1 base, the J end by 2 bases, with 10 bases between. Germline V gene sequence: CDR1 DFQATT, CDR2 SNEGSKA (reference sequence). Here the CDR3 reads CSARARGPTDTQYF. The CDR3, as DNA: TGCAGTGCTAGAGCACGCGGGCCCACAGATACGCAGTATTTT.

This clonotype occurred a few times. CDR3 amino acids: CASSEFGGAPYEQYF. CDR3 nucleotide sequence: TGTGCCAGCAGTGAATTCGGGGGGGCCCCCTACGAGCAGTACTTC. The chain uses TRBV25-1 and TRBJ2-7; 8 positions match TRBD2. The V gene end was trimmed by 1 base and the J gene end by 2 bases; junction bases not matched to a gene: 4. Germline V CDR1 and CDR2: MGHDK, SYGVNS. CDR3 length: 15 amino acids.

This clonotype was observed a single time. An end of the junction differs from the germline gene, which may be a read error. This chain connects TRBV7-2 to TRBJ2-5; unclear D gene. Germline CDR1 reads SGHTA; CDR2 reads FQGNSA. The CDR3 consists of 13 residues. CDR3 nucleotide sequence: TGTGCCAACAGCCCGCGACGCCAAGAGACCCAGTACTTC. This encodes CANSPRRQETQYF. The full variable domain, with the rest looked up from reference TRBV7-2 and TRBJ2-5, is GAGVSQSPSNKVTEKGKDVELRCDPISGHTALYWYRQSLGQGLEFLIYFQGNSAPDKSGLPSDRFSAERTGGSVSTLTIQRTQQEDSAVYLCANSPRRQETQYFGPGTRLLVL.

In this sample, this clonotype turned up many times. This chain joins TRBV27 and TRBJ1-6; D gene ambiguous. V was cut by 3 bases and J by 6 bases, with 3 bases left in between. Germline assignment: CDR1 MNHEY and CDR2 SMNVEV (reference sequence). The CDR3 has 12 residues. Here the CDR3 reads CASSLSNSPLHF. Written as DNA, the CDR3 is TGTGCCAGCAGTTTGAGTAATTCACCCCTCCACTTT.

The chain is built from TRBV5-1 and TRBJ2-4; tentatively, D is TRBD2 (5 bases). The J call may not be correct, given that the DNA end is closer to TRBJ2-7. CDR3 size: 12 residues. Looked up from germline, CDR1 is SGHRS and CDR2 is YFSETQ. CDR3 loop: CASTKDFYEQYF. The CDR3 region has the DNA TGCGCCAGCACCAAGGACTTTTACGAGCAGTACTTC.

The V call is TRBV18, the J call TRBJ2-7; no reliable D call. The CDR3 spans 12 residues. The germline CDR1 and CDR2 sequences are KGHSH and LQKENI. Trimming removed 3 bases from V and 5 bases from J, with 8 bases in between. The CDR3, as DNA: TGTGCCAGCTCACCGGTTAGGAACGAGCAGTACTTC. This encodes CASSPVRNEQYF.

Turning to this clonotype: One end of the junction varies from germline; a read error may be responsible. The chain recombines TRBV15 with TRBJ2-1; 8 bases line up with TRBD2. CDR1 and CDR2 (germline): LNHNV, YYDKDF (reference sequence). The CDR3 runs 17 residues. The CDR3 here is CTTSRGLVAGGINEQFF. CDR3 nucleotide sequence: TGTACCACCAGCAGAGGTTTAGTGGCGGGGGGCATCAATGAGCAGTTCTTC.

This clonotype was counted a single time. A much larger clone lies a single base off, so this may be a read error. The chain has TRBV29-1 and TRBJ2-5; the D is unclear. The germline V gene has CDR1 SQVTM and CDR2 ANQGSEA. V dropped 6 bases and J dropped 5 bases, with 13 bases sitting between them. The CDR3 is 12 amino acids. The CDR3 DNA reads TGCAGCGTAACGGCATTGCTTGAGACCCAGTACTTC. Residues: CSVTALLETQYF.

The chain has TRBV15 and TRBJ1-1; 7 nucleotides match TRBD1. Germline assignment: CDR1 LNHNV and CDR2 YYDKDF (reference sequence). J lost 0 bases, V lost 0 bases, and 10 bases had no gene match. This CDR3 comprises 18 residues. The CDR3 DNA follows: TGTGCCACCAGCAGAGATCGACAGGGAAGGAGGATGAACACTGAAGCTTTCTTT. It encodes CATSRDRQGRRMNTEAFF.

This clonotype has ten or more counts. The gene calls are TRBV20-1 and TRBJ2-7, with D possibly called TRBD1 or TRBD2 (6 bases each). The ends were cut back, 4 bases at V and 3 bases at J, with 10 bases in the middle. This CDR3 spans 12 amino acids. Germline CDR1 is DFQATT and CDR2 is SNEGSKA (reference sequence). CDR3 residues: CSANGGRYEQYF. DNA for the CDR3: TGCAGTGCTAATGGGGGGCGCTACGAGCAGTACTTC.

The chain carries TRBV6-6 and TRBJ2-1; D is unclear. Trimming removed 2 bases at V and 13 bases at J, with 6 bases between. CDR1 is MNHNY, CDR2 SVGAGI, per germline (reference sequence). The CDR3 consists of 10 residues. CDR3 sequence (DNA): TGTGCCAGCAGTTACCGTGGACAGTTCTTC. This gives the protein CASSYRGQFF.

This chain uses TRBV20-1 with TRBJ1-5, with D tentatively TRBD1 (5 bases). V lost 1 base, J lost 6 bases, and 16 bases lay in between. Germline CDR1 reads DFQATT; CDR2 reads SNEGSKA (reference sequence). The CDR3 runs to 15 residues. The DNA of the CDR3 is TGCAGTGCTAGAGCCGGACCGCCTGGGGGTCAGCCCCAGCATTTT. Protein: CSARAGPPGGQPQHF.

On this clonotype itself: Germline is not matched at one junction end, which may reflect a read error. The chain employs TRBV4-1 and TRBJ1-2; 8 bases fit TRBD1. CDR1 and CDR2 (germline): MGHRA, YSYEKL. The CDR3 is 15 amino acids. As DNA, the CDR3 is TGCGTCAGCAGCCAGCCGGGGACAGGAACCTATGGCTACACCTTC. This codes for CVSSQPGTGTYGYTF.

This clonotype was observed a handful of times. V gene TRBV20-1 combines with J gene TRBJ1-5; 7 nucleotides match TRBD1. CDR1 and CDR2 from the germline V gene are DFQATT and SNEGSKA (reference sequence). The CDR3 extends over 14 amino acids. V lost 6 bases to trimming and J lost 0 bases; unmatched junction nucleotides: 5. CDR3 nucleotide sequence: TGCAGTGCCACTGGGACAGCTAGCAATCAGCCCCAGCATTTT. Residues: CSATGTASNQPQHF.

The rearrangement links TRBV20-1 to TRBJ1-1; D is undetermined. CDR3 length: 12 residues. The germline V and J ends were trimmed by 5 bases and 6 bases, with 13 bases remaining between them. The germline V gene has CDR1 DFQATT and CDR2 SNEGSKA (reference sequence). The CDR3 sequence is CSAANVGSEAFF. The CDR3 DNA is TGCAGTGCTGCAAATGTGGGGTCTGAAGCTTTCTTT.